Described below is a single TCR beta chain sequence and its context. Per the original methods: The assay estimated nucleated cells by amplifying reference gene primers. Repertoires were generated with immunoSEQ multiplex PCR, while TCRdb's copy carries only in-frame clones and drops some. The D gene and trimming were derived from the DNA, and the V and J assignments and clone size from that table. Of 150,000 to 200,000 clones listed, 80% to 85% are singletons. The data were obtained in a study of blood T cell repertoires in COVID-19. Turning to the study itself: Acute and convalescent COVID-19 samples came from the United States, Italy and Spain. Nucleic acid was either cDNA or gDNA, and it came from T cells, B-cell-depleted T cells, or PBMCs.

CDR1 is SGDLS, CDR2 YYNGEE, per germline. Trimming stripped 6 bases from V and 7 bases from J, with 10 bases between. The CDR3 loop spans 12 amino acids. The TCR was taken from a human donor with acute or convalescent COVID-19. The donor label of this sample is uncertain. V gene TRBV9 combines with J gene TRBJ2-2; D is perhaps TRBD1 (5 bases). The sequenced sample was peripheral blood. CDR3 in amino acids: CASTATGGELFF. For the CDR3, the DNA is TGTGCCAGCACAGCTACAGGCGGGGAGCTGTTTTTT.